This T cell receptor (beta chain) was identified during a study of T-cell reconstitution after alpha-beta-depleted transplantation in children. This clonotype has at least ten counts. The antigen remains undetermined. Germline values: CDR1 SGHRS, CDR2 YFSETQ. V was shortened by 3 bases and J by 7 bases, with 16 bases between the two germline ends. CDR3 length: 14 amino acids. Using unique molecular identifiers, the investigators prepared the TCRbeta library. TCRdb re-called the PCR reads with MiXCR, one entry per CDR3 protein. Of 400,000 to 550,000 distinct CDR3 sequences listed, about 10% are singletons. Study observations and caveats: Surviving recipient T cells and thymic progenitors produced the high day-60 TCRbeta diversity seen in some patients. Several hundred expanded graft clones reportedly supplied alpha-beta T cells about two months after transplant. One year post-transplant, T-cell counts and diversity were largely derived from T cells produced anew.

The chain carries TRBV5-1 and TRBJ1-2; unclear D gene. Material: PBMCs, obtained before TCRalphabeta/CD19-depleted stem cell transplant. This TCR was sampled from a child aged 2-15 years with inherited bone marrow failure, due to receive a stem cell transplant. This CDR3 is CASSSGPPDTGYTF. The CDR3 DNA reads TGCGCCAGCAGCTCGGGCCCTCCGGATACTGGCTACACCTTC.